Following are 32 T cell receptor beta chains from one sample sequenced in a study of T cells in Graves' hyperthyroidism and ophthalmopathy. TCR beta CDR3 regions were amplified from RNA transcripts. HTBI primers were used for first-round RT-PCR of the TCR CDR3. TCRdb re-derived calls from the multiplex PCR reads in MiXCR, one entry per CDR3 protein. The table records some 340,000 distinct CDR3 sequences, roughly 15% of them present only once. The sequenced sample consisted of blood. The receptor set was obtained from a woman in her 40s with Graves' ophthalmopathy.

The chain employs TRBV19 and TRBJ2-6; weak D call: TRBD1 (6 bases). Germline values: CDR1 LNHDA, CDR2 SQIVND (reference sequence). The CDR3 consists of 18 residues. Trimming took off 3 bases at V and 1 base at J, with 16 bases between the two ends. The CDR3 region is CASSIAHREGSGANVLTF. In DNA form, the CDR3 reads TGTGCCAGTAGTATCGCGCACAGGGAAGGATCTGGGGCCAACGTCCTGACTTTC. Based on the CDR3 plus reference TRBV19 and TRBJ2-6, the full variable domain is DGGITQSPKYLFRKEGQNVTLSCEQNLNHDAMYWYRQDPGQGLRLIYYSQIVNDFQKGDIAEGYSVSREKKESFPLTVTSAQKNPTAFYLCASSIAHREGSGANVLTFGAGSRLTVL.

This clonotype was counted many times. The V gene is TRBV12-3 or TRBV12-4, the J gene TRBJ1-5; a weak D match, TRBD1 (5 bases). V dropped 2 bases and J dropped 1 base, with 9 bases sitting between them. CDR3 size: 15 residues. CDR3 sequence (DNA): TGTGCCAGCAGTTTAAACAGGAGGAGCAATCAGCCCCAGCATTTT. As protein: CASSLNRRSNQPQHF.

In this sample, this clonotype turned up many times. J is TRBJ1-2 and V is TRBV12-3 or TRBV12-4; 7 nucleotides line up with TRBD1. The ends lost 6 bases at V and 7 bases at J; junction bases unmatched: 8. The CDR3 covers 13 residues. CDR3 loop: CASRIQGRTGYTF. In DNA form, the CDR3 reads TGTGCCAGCAGAATACAGGGGAGGACTGGCTACACCTTC.

The table lists this clonotype with many counts. The rearrangement links TRBV7-9 to TRBJ2-1, with a weak D call TRBD2 (6 bases). Trimming removed 7 bases from V and 7 bases from J, with 17 bases in between. Germline values: CDR1 SEHNR, CDR2 FQNEAQ (reference sequence). The CDR3 contains 14 residues. The CDR3, as DNA: TGTGCCAGCAACCCGGCTAGCGCGAGGAATGAGCAGTTCTTC. Protein sequence: CASNPASARNEQFF.

The chain recombines TRBV15 with TRBJ2-3; a possible D gene is TRBD1 (6 bases). This CDR3 has 14 amino acids. Germline values: CDR1 LNHNV, CDR2 YYDKDF (reference sequence). Trimming took 4 bases from V and 3 from J, leaving 11 bases between them. The CDR3 loop reads CATSKQGRTDTQYF. In DNA form, the CDR3 reads TGTGCCACCAGCAAACAGGGAAGGACAGATACGCAGTATTTT. Using reference TRBV15 and TRBJ2-3 for the parts outside the CDR3, the full variable domain is DAMVIQNPRYQVTQFGKPVTLSCSQTLNHNVMYWYQQKSSQAPKLLFHYYDKDFNNEADTPDNFQSRRPNTSFCFLDIRSPGLGDTAMYLCATSKQGRTDTQYFGPGTRLTVL.

The sample holds many counts of this clonotype. The chain couples TRBV2 to TRBJ2-7; D possibly corresponds to TRBD1 (6 bases). The CDR3 consists of 14 residues. Germline CDR1 SNHLY, CDR2 FYNNEI. V lost 7 bases, J lost 7 bases, and 20 bases lay in between. CDR3 nucleotide sequence: TGTGCCAGCACCCGAGGGGGACAACTACGGGAGCAGTACTTC. Translated: CASTRGGQLREQYF.

This clonotype was counted at least ten times. The rearrangement uses TRBV19 and TRBJ2-1; TRBD1 might be the D (7 bases). The CDR3 runs to 19 residues. V gave up 6 bases and J gave up 4 bases, with 28 bases separating them. Per the germline V gene, CDR1 is LNHDA and CDR2 is SQIVND (reference sequence). CDR3 sequence: CASSRDRVGGRSSYNEQFF. As DNA, the CDR3 is TGTGCCAGTAGCCGAGACAGGGTGGGGGGCAGATCGTCGTACAATGAGCAGTTCTTC.

This clonotype was observed a handful of times. The rearrangement joins TRBV20-1 to TRBJ1-2, with D possibly being TRBD1 (5 bases). Germline assignment: CDR1 DFQATT and CDR2 SNEGSKA (reference sequence). Trimming left V 0 bases short and J 5 bases short, with 13 bases between. The CDR3 covers 14 residues. Written as DNA, the CDR3 is TGCAGTGCTAGAGATCGGGGGGTAAAGTATGGCTACACCTTC. This sequence encodes CSARDRGVKYGYTF.

This chain links TRBV11-2 with TRBJ2-5; 9 nucleotides line up with TRBD2. The CDR3 has 16 amino acids. CDR1 and CDR2 from the germline V gene are SGHAT and FQNNGV. Unmatched junction bases numbered 8, after V lost 2 bases and J lost 4 bases. CDR3 coding DNA: TGTGCCAGCAGCTTAACGCGGGGGGGCACAGGAGAGACCCAGTACTTC. Residues: CASSLTRGGTGETQYF.

This clonotype was counted many times. This chain links TRBV28 with TRBJ2-1, with 13 bases identical to TRBD2. This CDR3 has 17 residues. The V segment lost 6 bases and the J segment 4 bases; nucleotides outside the gene matches: 9. Looked up from germline, CDR1 is MDHEN and CDR2 is SYDVKM. The CDR3 bases are TGTGCCAGCAGATGGACTAGCGGGAGTTCGATTTACAATGAGCAGTTCTTC. Translation gives CASRWTSGSSIYNEQFF.

This clonotype showed up just a few times. The chain links TRBV6-1 to TRBJ2-6; TRBD2 might be the D (5 bases). The CDR3 extends over 16 amino acids. Trimming took 7 bases from V and 0 from J, leaving 13 bases between them. Germline V CDR1 and CDR2: MNHNS, SASEGT. The CDR3: CASNRRGISGANVLTF. Here the CDR3 DNA reads TGTGCCAGCAACAGAAGAGGGATCTCTGGGGCCAACGTCCTGACTTTC.

This clonotype was recorded many times. This chain uses TRBV3-1 with TRBJ2-3; TRBD2 matches at 8 bases. V trimming: 3 bases; J trimming: 3 bases; junction bases outside the gene matches: 8. This CDR3 spans 16 amino acids. Germline V gene sequence: CDR1 LGHDT, CDR2 YNNKEL (reference sequence). CDR3 sequence (DNA): TGTGCCAGCAGCCAGCTTGCGGGAGGACTGACAGATACGCAGTATTTT. Residues: CASSQLAGGLTDTQYF.

This clonotype was recorded at least ten times. The chain joins TRBV6-1 to TRBJ2-7, with D perhaps assigned TRBD1 or TRBD2 (6 bases each). The germline V gene has CDR1 MNHNS and CDR2 SASEGT. V lost 5 bases to trimming and J lost 4 bases, with 18 bases between them. There are 15 residues in the CDR3. The CDR3 is CASSSGAGRGYEQYF. As DNA, the CDR3 is TGTGCCAGCAGTTCAGGGGCGGGACGGGGGTACGAGCAGTACTTC.

This clonotype has more than one count but fewer than ten. V usage is TRBV4-2 and J usage is TRBJ2-7; D remains ambiguous. The V end was cut by 5 bases, the J end by 0 bases, with 14 bases between. Per the germline V gene, CDR1 is LGHNA and CDR2 is YNFKEQ. This CDR3 has 15 amino acids. CDR3 nucleotides: TGTGCCAGCAGCTCAAGGGTGGGTAACTCCTACGAGCAGTACTTC. This translates into CASSSRVGNSYEQYF.

Many counts were recorded for this clonotype. The rearrangement uses TRBV5-6 and TRBJ2-7, with TRBD1 as a possible D gene (5 bases). This CDR3 is built from 11 residues. CDR1 is SGHDT, CDR2 YYEEEE, per germline. V lost 3 bases and J lost 6, with 7 bases in between. The CDR3 sequence is CASSSDSEQYF. The CDR3 DNA is TGTGCCAGCAGCTCAGACAGCGAGCAGTACTTC.

This clonotype was picked up many times. This chain connects TRBV24-1 to TRBJ1-2; no clear D gene. The germline V and J ends were trimmed by 4 bases and 4 bases, with 12 bases remaining between them. The CDR3 contains 14 residues. The germline V gene encodes CDR1 KGHDR and CDR2 SFDVKD. This CDR3 reads CATSEDDPLYGYTF. The DNA of the CDR3 is TGTGCCACCAGTGAGGATGACCCCCTCTATGGCTACACCTTC.

In its sample, this clonotype was seen many times. V and J are TRBV10-3 and TRBJ2-7, with D possibly matching TRBD1 (6 bases). The CDR3 extends over 14 amino acids. Germline CDR1 reads ENHRY; CDR2 reads SYGVKD. Trimming cost V 4 bases and J 5 bases, with 15 bases left between them. In DNA form, the CDR3 reads TGTGCCATCAGTGGATACAGGGAATACAACGAGCAGTACTTC. Translating gives CAISGYREYNEQYF.

This clonotype was counted many times. V and J are TRBV25-1 and TRBJ1-5; 7 nucleotides agree with TRBD1. The ends lost 5 bases at V and 5 bases at J; junction bases unmatched: 12. CDR3 size: 16 residues. Germline V gives CDR1 MGHDK, CDR2 SYGVNS. The CDR3 spells CASSNSRDSRDQPQHF. DNA for the CDR3: TGTGCCAGCAGTAACTCCCGGGACAGCCGAGATCAGCCCCAGCATTTT.

Many counts were recorded for this clonotype. The chain uses TRBV2 and TRBJ2-7, with 7 bases identical to TRBD1. V dropped 5 bases and J dropped 3; count of bases not matched to a gene: 10. The CDR3 totals 15 residues. In germline, CDR1 is SNHLY, CDR2 FYNNEI. CDR3 coding DNA: TGTGCCAGCAGTCGACAGGGTCGGGGCGGCTACGAGCAGTACTTC. The encoded protein is CASSRQGRGGYEQYF.

At least ten counts were recorded for this clonotype. The rearrangement links TRBV27 to TRBJ2-7; D gene uncertain. The germline V gene has CDR1 MNHEY and CDR2 SMNVEV (reference sequence). V shed 3 bases and J shed 0 bases, with 6 bases lying between them. This CDR3 spans 13 amino acids. Written as DNA, the CDR3 is TGTGCCAGCAGTTTTCTTTACTCCTACGAGCAGTACTTC. Protein: CASSFLYSYEQYF.

The CDR3 loop reads CASSQEGTSGQRNEQFF. The CDR3 DNA sequence: TGCGCCAGCAGCCAGGAAGGGACTAGCGGGCAACGCAATGAGCAGTTCTTC. J is TRBJ2-1 and V is TRBV4-1; TRBD2 matches 12 bases. The junction had 9 bases not matched to a gene; V was cut back by 3 bases and J by 6 bases. The CDR3 runs to 17 residues. Looked up from germline, CDR1 is MGHRA and CDR2 is YSYEKL.

The chain combines TRBV6-9 with TRBJ2-7; D is perhaps TRBD1 (5 bases). CDR1 is MNHGY, CDR2 SVAAGI, per germline. The germline V and J ends were trimmed by 2 bases and 0 bases, with 11 bases remaining between them. The CDR3 extends over 15 amino acids. The CDR3 is CASSYTGRSSYEQYF. The CDR3 DNA follows: TGTGCCAGCAGTTATACAGGACGGAGCTCCTACGAGCAGTACTTC.

The gene calls are TRBV19 and TRBJ1-2; D might be TRBD1 (6 bases). Germline values: CDR1 LNHDA, CDR2 SQIVND (reference sequence). The CDR3 is 15 amino acids. V was pared by 3 bases and J by 2 bases, with 13 bases between. The DNA of the CDR3 is TGTGCCAGTAGTATCCGAAGGCAGGGGAACTATGGCTACACCTTC. Amino acid sequence: CASSIRRQGNYGYTF.

The sample holds many counts of this clonotype. The rearrangement joins TRBV6-1 to TRBJ2-3; D call uncertain. CDR3 length: 14 amino acids. The V end was cut by 7 bases, the J end by 0 bases, with 11 bases between. CDR1 and CDR2 (germline): MNHNS, SASEGT. Here the CDR3 reads CASNWYKSTDTQYF. The CDR3 DNA sequence: TGTGCCAGCAATTGGTACAAAAGCACAGATACGCAGTATTTT.

The table lists this clonotype with many counts. The chain has TRBV7-2 and TRBJ2-5, with 9 bases identical to TRBD2. Trimming at V came to 2 bases and at J to 4 bases, leaving 2 bases not matched to a gene. This CDR3 spans 14 amino acids. CDR1 and CDR2 (germline): SGHTA, FQGNSA. The CDR3 nucleotides are TGTGCCAGCAGCTTATTACTAGCGGGAGAGACCCAGTACTTC. Encoded protein: CASSLLLAGETQYF.

The rearrangement joins TRBV29-1 to TRBJ2-2; 10 bases are a match to TRBD1. V was clipped by 8 bases and J by 7 bases; unmatched bases: 7. Germline assignment: CDR1 SQVTM and CDR2 ANQGSEA. The CDR3 sequence is 13 residues long. Written as DNA, the CDR3 is TGCAGCTTGAGACAGGGGGCTAACGGGGAGCTGTTTTTT. This sequence encodes CSLRQGANGELFF.

As to this clonotype: This clone may be a read error of a much larger clone one base away. The chain joins TRBV2 to TRBJ2-7, with D perhaps assigned TRBD1 or TRBD2 (6 bases each). Germline CDR1 SNHLY, CDR2 FYNNEI. There are 14 residues in the CDR3. V lost 3 bases and J lost 4, with 13 bases in between. The CDR3 reads CASSDEGGVYEQYF. The DNA for the CDR3 is TGTGCCAGCAGTGACGAGGGGGGAGTTTACGAGCAGTACTTC.

This clonotype was counted only a few times. The chain combines TRBV27 with TRBJ2-7; 13 bases are shared with TRBD2. Trimming took 6 bases from V and 2 from J; bases not matched to a gene: 13. Germline CDR1 is MNHEY and CDR2 is SMNVEV (reference sequence). The CDR3 runs to 18 residues. The CDR3 nucleotides read TGTGCCAGCAGCAAGGGGGGACTAGCGGGGATAGCCCCCTACGAGCAGTACTTC. As protein: CASSKGGLAGIAPYEQYF.

This clonotype was seen a few times. The V gene is TRBV7-9, the J gene TRBJ1-3; the D gene is possibly TRBD1 (6 bases). The CDR3 loop spans 14 amino acids. Germline V gene lookup returns CDR1 SEHNR and CDR2 FQNEAQ (reference sequence). V was shortened by 5 bases and J by 1 base, with 9 bases between the two germline ends. The CDR3 DNA is TGTGCCAGCAGCATACAGGGTTCTGGAAACACCATATATTTT. Translated: CASSIQGSGNTIYF.

This clonotype has ten or more counts. The chain has TRBV20-1 and TRBJ2-7, with D unclear. Per the germline V gene, CDR1 is DFQATT and CDR2 is SNEGSKA (reference sequence). CDR3 length: 16 amino acids. The V end was cut by 0 bases, the J end by 3 bases, with 18 bases between. In DNA, the CDR3 is TGCAGTGCTAGAGATAGGCAGCCCGATACCCTCTACGAGCAGTACTTC. Its protein product is CSARDRQPDTLYEQYF.

This chain uses TRBV19 with TRBJ2-7; D is undetermined. CDR3 length: 13 residues. Germline V gives CDR1 LNHDA, CDR2 SQIVND (reference sequence). V shed 11 bases and J shed 0 bases, with 14 bases lying between them. CDR3 nucleotides: TGTGCCGGTTCTGGGAATCCCTCCTACGAGCAGTACTTC. Protein product: CAGSGNPSYEQYF. Based on the CDR3 plus reference TRBV19 and TRBJ2-7, the full variable domain is DGGITQSPKYLFRKEGQNVTLSCEQNLNHDAMYWYRQDPGQGLRLIYYSQIVNDFQKGDIAEGYSVSREKKESFPLTVTSAQKNPTAFYLCAGSGNPSYEQYFGPGTRLTVT.

Ten or more counts support this clonotype. V gene TRBV6-1 combines with J gene TRBJ1-3, with a tentative D call TRBD1 (5 bases). V lost 7 bases to trimming and J lost 0 bases, with 13 bases between them. Looked up from germline, CDR1 is MNHNS and CDR2 is SASEGT. The CDR3 contains 15 residues. DNA for the CDR3: TGTGCCAGCATGCGCGAGGGGCTCTCTGGAAACACCATATATTTT. It yields the protein CASMREGLSGNTIYF.